This T cell receptor beta chain was captured in a study of prognosis after radiotherapy for stage I lung cancer. Notes on the study in general: The number of unique TCR clones went down after stereotactic body radiation therapy, with a median of around 10,000 versus 6,900.

This clonotype was picked up many times. The antigen is undetermined. This CDR3 spans 18 amino acids. Germline V gene sequence: CDR1 SNHLY, CDR2 FYNNEI. V lost 6 bases to trimming and J lost 2 bases; unmatched junction nucleotides: 17. Genomic DNA provided the template from which TCR beta CDR3 was amplified by two-round multiplex PCR. Individual primers that were specific to each TRBV and TRBJ gene served in first-round PCR. MiXCR was run by TCRdb on the multiplex PCR reads, yielding one entry per CDR3 protein. The table lists 30,000 or so distinct CDR3 sequences, 30% to 40% of them singletons. The receptor's source is a donor over 45 with non-small cell lung cancer. This chain links TRBV2 with TRBJ2-5, with 8 bases aligning to TRBD2. Sequencing used PBMCs, obtained before or after stereotactic body radiation therapy (not recorded which). The CDR3 spells CASREPPGRGGTQETQYF. Written as DNA, the CDR3 is TGTGCCAGCAGGGAACCTCCGGGACGCGGGGGGACACAAGAGACCCAGTACTTC.